The present T cell receptor beta chain was sequenced within a study of blood T cells in healthy people across ages (dated by TCRdb to the mid-2010s). Notes on the research overall: In model experiments, template switching captured roughly one uniquely barcoded TCR beta cDNA molecule for every two T cells. Age-related changes in TCR beta repertoire diversity were measured in the study by deep sequencing normalized with unique cDNA molecular identifiers. The donors were divided into four age groups: young (average roughly 17 years), middle-aged (approximately 39), aged (approximately 62) and long-lived (about 80). For two donors (one aged 18 to 29 and one aged 80 or older), the study analyzed two additional independent replicas of 1 million unique cDNA reads from the same blood draw.

Broader findings and caveats from the paper: Because the CMV infection status of the donors was unknown, age-related changes in expanded clonotypes may potentially have been confounded. There was a strong correlation between observed TCR beta diversity and the percentage of naive T cells measured by flow cytometry. Since profiling was done on bulk unsorted PBMCs, naive and antigen-experienced compartments could not be conclusively compared. As age increased, observed TCR beta diversity per million T cells dropped in a roughly linear way, and a significant reduction was already evident by age 40. Compared with the aged group, the long-lived group had more naive CD4+ T cells, fewer expanded clones and increased TCR diversity, suggesting age selection. Estimates of total diversity from one million sequenced T cells were regarded as lower bounds and underestimates.

Donors were 39 systemically healthy Caucasian individuals from Russia aged roughly 6 to 90 years. Roughly 9 milliliters of peripheral blood were drawn from each donor into EDTA-treated Vacutainer tubes. PBMCs were isolated by Ficoll-Paque density-gradient centrifugation, with at least 6 million obtained per sample. Total RNA was extracted from PBMCs with Trizol reagent, with at least 6 micrograms obtained per sample. The percentages of naive CD45RAhigh/CD27high T cells were determined by flow cytometry on a PBMC aliquot from every donor. The library came from 5' RACE. Data came from an Illumina HiSeq 2500. A second about 7 to 11 cycle PCR used a sample-barcoded 5' primer and a J-beta primer mix. A unique molecular identifier was introduced onto each TCR beta cDNA molecule by a template-switch 5' adaptor carrying 12 random nucleotides. At least 3 million CDR3-containing paired-end reads were obtained from each sample. First-strand cDNA was synthesized from all RNA with the Mint cDNA synthesis kit, primed by a TRBC-specific oligonucleotide. Following uracil-DNA glycosylase treatment, a first 18-cycle PCR with universal primers M1SS and BC2_uni_R was performed on all cDNA. The authors processed their data as follows. Each sample was normalized by randomly selecting 1 million high-quality reads, each carrying a distinct molecular identifier. Instead of being binned into consensus sequences, reads that shared molecular identifiers were thrown out. MiTCR, with a Q25 quality threshold and the strictest error-elimination algorithm, was used for CDR3 identification, clonotype clustering and error correction. A nonparametric unseen species model using Euler transformation provided a lower-bound estimate of total TCR beta diversity. Using fastp at Q25 and MiXCR, TCRdb reprocessed the public reads and kept productive beta chains. Rows are unified per CDR3 protein, each entry keeping the most common DNA and genes. The V and J calls were not made by the authors but by TCRdb's processing. This sample has hundreds of thousands of distinct CDR3 sequences in its table, and around 24% of those were observed once. The ten largest clones add up to roughly 10% of the sample.

This clonotype occurred a few times. There is no known antigen for this receptor. There are no base qualities to consult, and no much larger clone falls within one base. These data also formed part of another study, on T cells of mothers and their children. The second study's authors report: The donors were nine systemically healthy Caucasian individuals, made up of three mothers and their six children. cDNA synthesis consumed the entire amount of extracted RNA, loaded at around 1.5 ug RNA in each 15 ul reaction. In the second PCR, sample barcodes and 2-4 random nucleotides were introduced via the M1S primer. Over 8 million TCR beta CDR3 reads were obtained for each mother, and around 2.7 million reads were obtained for each child. TCR recombination output is similarly shaped by thymic selection in related and unrelated pairs, with a minor effect exerted by inherited differences. Related mother-child pairs always showed normalized repertoire overlap that was slightly higher than in unrelated mother-child pairs, though the difference was never significant. No persistent microchimeric T cell clones were detected, at a sensitivity of around 100 clones per million clonotypes. Deep NGS was used in the study to compare the TCR beta repertoires of mothers and children and to look for features that separate related mother-child pairs from unrelated individuals. The mean age was around 42 +/- 4 years for the mothers and approximately 11 +/- 4 years for the children. After adapter ligation was performed with NEBNext reagents, the libraries were sequenced on an Illumina HiSeq 2000 with 100+100 nt paired-end reads. To prevent cross-contamination, the mother and child libraries were prepared a month apart and were sequenced in separate runs. For each donor, between roughly 500,000 and 2,200,000 distinct TCR beta clonotypes were identified. Naive TCR beta clonotypes were estimated from low-frequency clonotypes matched to each donor's FACS-determined naive share, without sorting.

This receptor was identified in a boy aged 5-17 years in good health. Sequenced sample: blood.

Read as DNA, the sequence is TGTGCCAGCAGCCAAGGGGAGTACCAAGAGACCCAGTACTTC. It codes for CASSQGEYQETQYF. In this chain, TRBV14 is recombined with TRBJ2-5; TRBD2 is a possible D gene, resting on 5 matching bases. The CDR3, cysteine through phenylalanine, is 14 amino acids long. This entry keeps only the CDR3 DNA: 42 bases, framed from base 1. Per the germline V gene, SGHDN is the CDR1 and FVKESK is the CDR2. V is cut by 1 base and J by 0 bases, and the space between the germline ends is 6 bases.